This TCR beta chain is drawn from a study of CD8 T cells in Susac syndrome. J lost 6 bases, V lost 1 base, and 3 bases had no gene match. The germline gives CDR1 SQVTM, CDR2 ANQGSEA. The length of the CDR3 is 13 residues. As concerns this clonotype: Antigen specificity is unknown.

Notes on the study in general: CD4+ T cell repertoires in Susac syndrome lacked clonal expansion.

Random-hexamer reverse transcription was applied to roughly 0.5 to 1 ug RNA. From the immunoSEQ multiplex PCR reads, TCRdb called clonotypes with MiXCR, one entry per CDR3 protein. The data contain 170,000 or so distinct CDR3 sequences, just under 95% of them singletons. The source is a human donor with Susac syndrome. The chain is built from TRBV29-1 and TRBJ1-2; TRBD1 agrees at 9 bases. Sequencing used CD4+ T cells from PBMCs. The chain's CDR3 is CSVEGDRVHGYTF. In nucleotides, the CDR3 is TGCAGCGTTGAAGGGGACAGGGTTCATGGCTACACCTTC. The whole variable domain, filled in from reference TRBV29-1 and TRBJ1-2, reads SAVISQKPSRDICQRGTSLTIQCQVDSQVTMMFWYRQQPGQSLTLIATANQGSEATYESGFVIDKFPISRPNLTFSTLTVSNMSPEDSSIYLCSVEGDRVHGYTFGSGTRLTVV.